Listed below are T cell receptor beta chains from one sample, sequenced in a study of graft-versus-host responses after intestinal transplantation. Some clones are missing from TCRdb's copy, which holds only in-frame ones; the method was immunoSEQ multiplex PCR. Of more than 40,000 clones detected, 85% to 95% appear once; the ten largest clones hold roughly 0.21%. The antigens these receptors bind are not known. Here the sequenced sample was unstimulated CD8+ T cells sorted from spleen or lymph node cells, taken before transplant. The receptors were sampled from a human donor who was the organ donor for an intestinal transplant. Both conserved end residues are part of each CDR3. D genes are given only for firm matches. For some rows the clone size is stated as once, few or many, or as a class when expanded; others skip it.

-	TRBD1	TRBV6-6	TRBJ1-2	CASTVQGTGSYGYTF	TGTGCCAGCACCGTCCAAGGGACAGGAAGCTATGGCTACACCTTC
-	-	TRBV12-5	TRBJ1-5	CASGLDPAGSGNQPQHF	TGTGCTAGTGGTTTGGACCCGGCAGGGTCGGGCAATCAGCCCCAGCATTTT
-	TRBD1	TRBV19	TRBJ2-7	CASSIVRDRASLRILEQYF	TGTGCCAGTAGTATTGTGAGGGACAGGGCGAGTCTGAGGATCCTGGAGCAGTACTTC
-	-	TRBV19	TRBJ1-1	CASSEGHTLGGREAFF	TGTGCCAGTAGTGAGGGACATACTTTAGGAGGACGTGAAGCTTTCTTT
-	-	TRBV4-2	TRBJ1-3	CASSQDWEGSAGNTIYF	TGTGCCAGCAGCCAAGATTGGGAAGGTTCCGCTGGAAACACCATATATTTT
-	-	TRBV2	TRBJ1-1	CASSEAQGISEAFF	TGTGCCAGCAGTGAAGCCCAGGGGATCTCTGAAGCTTTCTTT
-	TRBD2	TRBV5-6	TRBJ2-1	CASSLALAGGPSYNEQFF	TGTGCCAGCAGCTTGGCCCTAGCGGGGGGGCCCTCCTACAATGAGCAGTTCTTC
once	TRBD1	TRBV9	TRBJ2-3	CASSVVFGQGDTQYF	TGTGCCAGCAGCGTAGTTTTCGGACAGGGCGATACGCAGTATTTT
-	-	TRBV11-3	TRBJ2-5	CASSNRVQETQYF	TGTGCCAGCAGCAACAGGGTTCAAGAGACCCAGTACTTC
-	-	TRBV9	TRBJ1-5	CASSVGQGDRQPQHF	TGTGCCAGCAGCGTAGGGCAAGGGGACCGTCAGCCCCAGCATTTT
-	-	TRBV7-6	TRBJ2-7	CASSSISYEQYF	TGTGCCAGCAGTTCAATATCCTACGAGCAGTACTTC
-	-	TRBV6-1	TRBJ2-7	CASSESYEQYF	TGTGCCAGCAGTGAAAGCTACGAGCAGTACTTC
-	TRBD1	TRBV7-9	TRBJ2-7	CASSPSLTGNEQYF	TGTGCCAGCAGCCCGTCGTTGACAGGGAACGAGCAGTACTTC
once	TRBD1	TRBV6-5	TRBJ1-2	CASRGQGFGGYTF	TGTGCCAGCAGGGGACAGGGGTTCGGCGGCTACACCTTC
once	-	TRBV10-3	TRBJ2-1	CAISESGNVLNEQFF	TGTGCCATCAGTGAATCGGGGAATGTTTTGAATGAGCAGTTCTTC
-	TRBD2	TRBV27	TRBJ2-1	CASSLMTSSNEQFF	TGTGCCAGCAGCCTTATGACTAGCAGCAATGAGCAGTTCTTC
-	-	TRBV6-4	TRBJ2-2	CASSADNTGELFF	TGTGCCAGCAGTGCCGACAACACCGGGGAGCTGTTTTTT
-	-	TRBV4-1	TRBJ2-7	CASSQIQLTSSYEQYF	TGCGCCAGCAGCCAAATACAACTTACAAGTTCCTACGAGCAGTACTTC
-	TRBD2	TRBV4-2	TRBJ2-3	CASSLRTSGGAGDTQYF	TGTGCCAGCAGCCTGCGGACTAGCGGAGGGGCAGGAGATACGCAGTATTTT
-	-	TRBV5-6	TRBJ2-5	CASSPGRRHQETQYF	TGTGCCAGCAGCCCGGGACGGCGACACCAAGAGACCCAGTACTTC
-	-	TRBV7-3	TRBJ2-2	CAGSPSSGVGTGELFF	TGTGCCGGCAGCCCCTCGTCCGGGGTTGGGACCGGGGAGCTGTTTTTT
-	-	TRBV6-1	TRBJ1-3	CASSYIIGNTIYF	TGTGCCAGCAGCTACATAATTGGAAACACCATATATTTT
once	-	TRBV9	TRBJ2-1	CASSQDSTPSNEQFF	TGTGCCAGCAGCCAGGATTCTACACCTTCGAATGAGCAGTTCTTC
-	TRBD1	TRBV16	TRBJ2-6	CASSQLDRAGANVLTF	TGTGCCAGCAGCCAATTGGACAGGGCTGGGGCCAACGTCCTGACTTTC
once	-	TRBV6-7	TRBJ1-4	CASSYSWRYNEKLFF	TGTGCCAGCAGTTACTCGTGGAGATATAATGAAAAACTGTTTTTT
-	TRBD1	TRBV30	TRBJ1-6	CAWIGQAPPRSSYNSPLHF	TGTGCCTGGATCGGACAGGCACCCCCGCGGAGCTCCTATAATTCACCCCTCCACTTT
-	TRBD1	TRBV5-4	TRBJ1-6	CASSARGTNSPLHF	TGTGCCAGCAGCGCCAGGGGGACCAATTCACCCCTCCACTTT
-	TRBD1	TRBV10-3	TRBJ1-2	CAISESNVGSGGVYGYTF	TGTGCCATCAGTGAGTCGAATGTTGGGTCAGGGGGCGTTTATGGCTACACCTTC
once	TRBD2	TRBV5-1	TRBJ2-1	CASSLATSGAYNEQFF	TGCGCCAGCAGCTTGGCGACTAGCGGGGCCTACAATGAGCAGTTCTTC
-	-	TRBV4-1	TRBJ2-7	CASSQQHGTYEQYF	TGCGCCAGCAGCCAACAGCACGGAACCTACGAGCAGTACTTC
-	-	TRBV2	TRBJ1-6	CASRGSGASYNSPLHF	TGTGCCAGCAGGGGATCTGGGGCCTCCTATAATTCACCCCTCCACTTT
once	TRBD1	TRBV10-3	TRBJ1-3	CAISGYDRASSGNTIYF	TGTGCCATCAGTGGGTACGACAGGGCCTCCTCTGGAAACACCATATATTTT
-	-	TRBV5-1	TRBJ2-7	CASSRLKGSDEQYF	TGCGCCAGCAGCCGGTTGAAGGGATCGGACGAGCAGTACTTC
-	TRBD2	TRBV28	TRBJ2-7	CASSPFGGGSAYEQYF	TGTGCCAGCAGTCCGTTTGGCGGGGGGTCTGCCTACGAGCAGTACTTC
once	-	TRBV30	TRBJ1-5	CAWSLGSNQPQHF	TGTGCCTGGAGTCTCGGGAGCAATCAGCCCCAGCATTTT
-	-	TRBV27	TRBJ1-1	CASSLSGGTEAFF	TGTGCCAGCAGTTTATCAGGGGGCACTGAAGCTTTCTTT
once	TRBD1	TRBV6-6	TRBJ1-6	CASSPGTGENSPLHF	TGTGCCAGCAGCCCCGGGACAGGGGAGAACTCACCCCTCCACTTT
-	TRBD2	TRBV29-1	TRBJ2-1	CSVATSGGTNEQFF	TGCAGCGTTGCTACTAGCGGGGGGACGAATGAGCAGTTCTTC
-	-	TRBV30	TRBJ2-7	CAWGLGLNYEQYF	TGTGCCTGGGGCCTCGGTCTGAACTACGAGCAGTACTTC
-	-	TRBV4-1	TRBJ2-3	CASSQGADTQYF	TGCGCCAGCAGCCAAGGGGCAGATACGCAGTATTTT
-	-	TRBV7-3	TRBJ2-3	CASSLSGADTQYF	TGTGCCAGCAGCTTATCGGGAGCAGATACGCAGTATTTT
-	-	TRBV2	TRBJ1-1	CASSPGVSPEAFF	TGTGCCAGCAGTCCAGGGGTGAGTCCTGAAGCTTTCTTT
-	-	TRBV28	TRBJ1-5	CASSSRQTYSNQPQHF	TGTGCCAGCAGTTCTCGACAGACTTATAGCAATCAGCCCCAGCATTTT